These 7 T cell receptor beta chains were all obtained from the same sample, sequenced in a study of regulatory T cells in long-lasting Graves disease. This sample's time point: persistent/refractory GD, antithyroid drugs over 5 years with positive TRAb. There was RNA extracted from PBMCs, and the TCR library was made from it. Both iRepertoire HTBI primers and Arm-PCR of CDR3 regions were used to build the TCR beta libraries. TCRdb reanalysed the multiplex PCR reads using MiXCR and keeps one entry per CDR3 protein. The repertoire consists of approximately 360,000 distinct CDR3 sequences, with roughly 23% occurring once and the leading ten covering 25% to 30%. The material sequenced was peripheral blood mononuclear cells (PBMCs), taken when the disease was refractory, from a patient treated with antithyroid drugs. Every receptor here comes from a woman aged 40 to 50 with Graves disease.

This clonotype was counted once. V usage is TRBV5-1 and J usage is TRBJ2-5; D possibly uses TRBD1 or TRBD2 (5 bases each). The end of the DNA aligns better with TRBJ2-1, so the J call may be wrong. Germline CDR1 SGHRS, CDR2 YFSETQ. The CDR3 is 13 amino acids. CDR3 amino acids: CASSFLGDNEQFF. In DNA, the CDR3 is TGCGCCAGCAGCTTTTTGGGGGACAATGAGCAGTTCTTC.

This clonotype was observed many times. V and J are TRBV28 and TRBJ1-1; D is ambiguous. Germline CDR1 and CDR2: MDHEN and SYDVKM. The CDR3 consists of 13 residues. V gave up 6 bases and J gave up 4 bases, with 12 bases separating them. The CDR3 nucleotides are TGTGCCAGCAGCTTTCCCGGCGGCACTGAAGCTTTCTTT. This translates into CASSFPGGTEAFF.

This clonotype appeared many times. CDR3 residues: CATSTRGLYPEAFF. For the CDR3, the DNA is TGTGCCACAAGTACAAGGGGATTGTACCCTGAAGCTTTCTTT. The chain links TRBV15 to TRBJ1-1; D is possibly TRBD1 (5 bases). V shed 9 bases and J shed 6 bases, with 20 bases lying between them. This CDR3 has 14 amino acids. CDR1 LNHNV and CDR2 YYDKDF come from the germline V gene (reference sequence).

This clonotype was recorded at least ten times. The rearrangement uses TRBV11-2 and TRBJ1-6; D ambiguous. Germline assignment: CDR1 SGHAT and CDR2 FQNNGV. Trimming shortened V by 6 bases and J by 7 bases, and 7 bases separated the two germline ends. The CDR3 consists of 12 residues. This CDR3 is CASSFSNSPLHF. The DNA for the CDR3 is TGTGCCAGCAGTTTTTCCAATTCACCCCTCCACTTT.

There are a few counts of this clonotype. The chain recombines TRBV11-2 with TRBJ1-2; possibly TRBD1 for D (5 bases). Germline CDR1 SGHAT, CDR2 FQNNGV. The CDR3 runs 14 residues. V lost 3 bases to trimming and J lost 6 bases, with 14 bases between them. CDR3 residues: CASSFQTDWDGYTF. As DNA, the CDR3 is TGTGCCAGCAGCTTCCAGACAGATTGGGATGGCTACACCTTC.

This clonotype appeared many times. Written as DNA, the CDR3 is TGTGCCACCAGCAGTCAAACAGGGGGCAATCAGCCCCAGCATTTT. This encodes CATSSQTGGNQPQHF. The rearrangement uses TRBV15 and TRBJ1-5; 7 nucleotides align to TRBD1. The CDR3 loop spans 15 amino acids. After removal of 3 bases from V and 2 bases from J, the junction contained 4 bases not matched to a gene. The V gene's germline CDR1 is LNHNV and CDR2 YYDKDF (reference sequence).

This sequence joins TRBV7-2 and TRBJ2-2; D unclear. CDR3 size: 15 residues. Germline lookup yields CDR1 SGHTA and CDR2 FQGNSA. With 6 bases removed from V and 6 bases from J, the gap between germline ends came to 17 bases. The CDR3 loop is CASRPGPQNSGELFF. Written as DNA, the CDR3 is TGTGCCAGCAGACCAGGTCCCCAGAATTCCGGGGAGCTGTTTTTT. The whole variable domain, remainder taken from reference TRBV7-2 and TRBJ2-2, is GAGVSQSPSNKVTEKGKDVELRCDPISGHTALYWYRQSLGQGLEFLIYFQGNSAPDKSGLPSDRFSAERTGGSVSTLTIQRTQQEDSAVYLCASRPGPQNSGELFFGEGSRLTVL.